This TCR beta chain was identified in a study of blood T cell repertoires in COVID-19. Method: immunoSEQ multiplex PCR; TCRdb's copy keeps in-frame clones and lacks some. The sample includes about 80,000 clones, around 80% of them seen just once. The TCR originated in a man aged 60 to 69 with active or convalescent COVID-19. Specimen: peripheral blood.

CDR3 region: CASSVEQSYGYTF. As DNA, the CDR3 is TGTGCCAGCAGCGTAGAACAATCCTATGGCTACACCTTC. This chain uses TRBV9 with TRBJ1-2; D not resolved. The V gene's germline CDR1 is SGDLS and CDR2 YYNGEE. CDR3 size: 13 residues. Trimming shortened V by 0 bases and J by 4 bases, and 7 bases separated the two germline ends.